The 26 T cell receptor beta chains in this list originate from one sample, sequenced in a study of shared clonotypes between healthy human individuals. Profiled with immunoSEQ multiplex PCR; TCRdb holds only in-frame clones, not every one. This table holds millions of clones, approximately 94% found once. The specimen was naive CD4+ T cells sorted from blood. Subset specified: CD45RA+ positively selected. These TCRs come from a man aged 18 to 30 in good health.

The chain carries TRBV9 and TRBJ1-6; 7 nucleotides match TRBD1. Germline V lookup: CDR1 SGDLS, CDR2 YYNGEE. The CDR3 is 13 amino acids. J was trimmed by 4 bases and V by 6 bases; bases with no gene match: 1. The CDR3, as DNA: TGTGCCAGCACGGGACAGTATAATTCACCCCTCCACTTT. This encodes CASTGQYNSPLHF.

CDR3 DNA: TGTGCCAGTAGTACCCTGACAGGGCGCGAGCAGTACTTC. Protein product: CASSTLTGREQYF. The rearrangement uses TRBV19 and TRBJ2-7, with 7 bases aligning to TRBD1. Germline CDR1 and CDR2: LNHDA and SQIVND (reference sequence). Trimming removed 4 bases from V and 6 bases from J; junction bases left unmatched: 6. The CDR3 has 13 amino acids.

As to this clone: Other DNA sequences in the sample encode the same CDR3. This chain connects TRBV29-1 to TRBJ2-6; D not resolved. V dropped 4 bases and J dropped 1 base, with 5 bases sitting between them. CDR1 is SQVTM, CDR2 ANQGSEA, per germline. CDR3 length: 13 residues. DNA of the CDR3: TGCAGCGTTGTTGGATCTGGGGCCAACGTCCTGACTTTC. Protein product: CSVVGSGANVLTF.

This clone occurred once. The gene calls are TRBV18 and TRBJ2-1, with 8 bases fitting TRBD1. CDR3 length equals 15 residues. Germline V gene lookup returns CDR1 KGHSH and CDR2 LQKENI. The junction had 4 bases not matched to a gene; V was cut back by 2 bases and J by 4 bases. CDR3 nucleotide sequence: TGTGCCAGCTCACCAAGGGGACAGGAATACAATGAGCAGTTCTTC. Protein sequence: CASSPRGQEYNEQFF.

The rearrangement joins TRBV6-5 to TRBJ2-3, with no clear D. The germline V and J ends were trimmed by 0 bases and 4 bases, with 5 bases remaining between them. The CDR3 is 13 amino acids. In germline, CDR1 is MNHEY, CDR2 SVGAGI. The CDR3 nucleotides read TGTGCCAGCAGTTACTCGAGTCCAGATACGCAGTATTTT. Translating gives CASSYSSPDTQYF.

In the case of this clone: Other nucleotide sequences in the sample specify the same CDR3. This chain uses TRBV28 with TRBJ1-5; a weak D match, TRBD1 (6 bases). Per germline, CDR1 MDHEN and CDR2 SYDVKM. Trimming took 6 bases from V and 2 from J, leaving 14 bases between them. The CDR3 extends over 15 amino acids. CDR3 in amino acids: CASRGAGGGNQPQHF. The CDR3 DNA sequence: TGTGCCAGCAGGGGCGCGGGGGGCGGCAATCAGCCCCAGCATTTT.

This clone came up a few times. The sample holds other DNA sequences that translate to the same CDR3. The CDR3 DNA is TGTGCCAGCAGCTTGGGGGACAAGAACACTGAAGCTTTCTTT. Translated: CASSLGDKNTEAFF. This chain uses TRBV5-6 with TRBJ1-1, with a weak D call TRBD1 (6 bases). The CDR3 consists of 14 residues. Per the germline V gene, CDR1 is SGHDT and CDR2 is YYEEEE. Trimming took off 0 bases at V and 1 base at J, with 7 bases between the two ends.

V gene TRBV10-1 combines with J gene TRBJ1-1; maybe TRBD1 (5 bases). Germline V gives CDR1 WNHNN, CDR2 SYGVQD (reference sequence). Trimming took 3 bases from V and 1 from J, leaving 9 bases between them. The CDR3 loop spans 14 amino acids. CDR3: CASSEQVGNTEAFF. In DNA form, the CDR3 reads TGCGCCAGCAGTGAACAGGTTGGGAACACTGAAGCTTTCTTT.

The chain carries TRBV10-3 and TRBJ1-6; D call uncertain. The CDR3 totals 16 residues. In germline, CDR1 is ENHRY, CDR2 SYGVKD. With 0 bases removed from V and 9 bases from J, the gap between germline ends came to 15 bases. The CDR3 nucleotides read TGTGCCATCAGTGAGTCTAGCGGGGTTGGGGTTTCACCCCTCCACTTT. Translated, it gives CAISESSGVGVSPLHF.

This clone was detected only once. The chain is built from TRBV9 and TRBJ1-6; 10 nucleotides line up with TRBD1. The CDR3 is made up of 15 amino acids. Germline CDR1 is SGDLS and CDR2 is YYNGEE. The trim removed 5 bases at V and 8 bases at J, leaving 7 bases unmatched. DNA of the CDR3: TGTGCCAGCAGGATAGGACAGGGGGTTGATTCACCCCTCCACTTT. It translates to CASRIGQGVDSPLHF.

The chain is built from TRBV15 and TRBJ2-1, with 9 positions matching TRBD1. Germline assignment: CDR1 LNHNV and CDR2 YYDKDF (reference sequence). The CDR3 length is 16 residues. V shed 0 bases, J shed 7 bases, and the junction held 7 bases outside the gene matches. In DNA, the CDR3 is TGTGCCACCAGCAGAGATTGGGACAGGGTATGGAATGAGCAGTTCTTC. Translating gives CATSRDWDRVWNEQFF.

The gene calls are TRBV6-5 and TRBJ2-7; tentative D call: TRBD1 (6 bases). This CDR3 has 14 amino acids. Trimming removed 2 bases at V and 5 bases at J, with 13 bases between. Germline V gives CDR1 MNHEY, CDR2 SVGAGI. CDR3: CASSYPGRGDEQYF. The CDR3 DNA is TGTGCCAGCAGTTACCCTGGCAGGGGCGACGAGCAGTACTTC.

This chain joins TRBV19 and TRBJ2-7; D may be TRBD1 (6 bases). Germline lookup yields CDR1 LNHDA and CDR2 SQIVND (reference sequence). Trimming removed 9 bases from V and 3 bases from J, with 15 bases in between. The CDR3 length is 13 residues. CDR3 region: CARTGFRGYEQYF. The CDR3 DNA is TGTGCCAGAACAGGTTTCAGGGGCTACGAGCAGTACTTC.

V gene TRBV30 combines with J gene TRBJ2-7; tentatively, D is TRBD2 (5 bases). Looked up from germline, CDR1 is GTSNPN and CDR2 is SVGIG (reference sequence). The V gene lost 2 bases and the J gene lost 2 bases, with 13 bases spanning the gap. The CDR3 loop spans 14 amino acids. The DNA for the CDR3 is TGTGCCTGGAGTTTACCTAGCAGTACCTACGAGCAGTACTTC. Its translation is CAWSLPSSTYEQYF.

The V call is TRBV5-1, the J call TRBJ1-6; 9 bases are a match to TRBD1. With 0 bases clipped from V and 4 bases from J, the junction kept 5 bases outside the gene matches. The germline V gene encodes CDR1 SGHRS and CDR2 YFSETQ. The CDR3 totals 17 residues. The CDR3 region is CASSLAWTGVYNSPLHF. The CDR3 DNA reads TGCGCCAGCAGCTTGGCGTGGACAGGGGTTTATAATTCACCCCTCCACTTT.

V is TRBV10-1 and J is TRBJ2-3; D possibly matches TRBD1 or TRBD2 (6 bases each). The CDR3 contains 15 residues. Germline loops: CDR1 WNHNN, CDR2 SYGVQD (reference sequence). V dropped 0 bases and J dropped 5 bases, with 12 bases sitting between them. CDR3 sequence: CASSESGAGKDTQYF. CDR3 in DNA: TGCGCCAGCAGTGAGTCGGGGGCGGGAAAAGATACGCAGTATTTT.

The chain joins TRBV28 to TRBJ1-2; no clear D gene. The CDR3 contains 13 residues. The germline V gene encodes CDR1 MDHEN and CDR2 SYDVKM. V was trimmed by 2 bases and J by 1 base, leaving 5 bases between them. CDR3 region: CASSLPHNYGYTF. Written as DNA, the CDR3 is TGTGCCAGCAGTTTACCTCATAACTATGGCTACACCTTC.

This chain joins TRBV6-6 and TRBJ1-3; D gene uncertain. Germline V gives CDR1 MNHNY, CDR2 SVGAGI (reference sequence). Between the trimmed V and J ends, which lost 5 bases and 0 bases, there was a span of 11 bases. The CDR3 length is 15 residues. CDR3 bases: TGTGCCAGCAGTCCTAGCATCTTCTCTGGAAACACCATATATTTT. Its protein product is CASSPSIFSGNTIYF.

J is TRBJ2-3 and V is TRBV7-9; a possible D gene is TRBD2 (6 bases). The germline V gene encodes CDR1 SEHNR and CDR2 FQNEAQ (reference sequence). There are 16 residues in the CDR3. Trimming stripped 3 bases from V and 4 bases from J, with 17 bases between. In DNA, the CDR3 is TGTGCCAGCAGCTTCAGGTCATCGGGAGCGGCAGATACGCAGTATTTT. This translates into CASSFRSSGAADTQYF. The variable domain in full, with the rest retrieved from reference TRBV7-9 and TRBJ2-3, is DTGVSQNPRHKITKRGQNVTFRCDPISEHNRLYWYRQTLGQGPEFLTYFQNEAQLEKSRLLSDRFSAERPKGSFSTLEIQRTEQGDSAMYLCASSFRSSGAADTQYFGPGTRLTVL.

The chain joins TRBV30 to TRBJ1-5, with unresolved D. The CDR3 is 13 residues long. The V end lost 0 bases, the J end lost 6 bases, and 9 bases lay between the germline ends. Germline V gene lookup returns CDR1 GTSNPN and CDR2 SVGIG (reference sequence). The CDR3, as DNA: TGTGCCTGGAGTGTACCGGACGGTCAGCCCCAGCATTTT. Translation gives CAWSVPDGQPQHF.

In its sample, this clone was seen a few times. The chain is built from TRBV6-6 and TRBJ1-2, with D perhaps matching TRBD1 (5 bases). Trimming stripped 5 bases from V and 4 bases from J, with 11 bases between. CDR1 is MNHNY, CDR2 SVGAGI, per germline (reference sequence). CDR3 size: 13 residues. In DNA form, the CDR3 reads TGTGCCAGCAGTCCCCAGGGAATCTATGGCTACACCTTC. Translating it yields CASSPQGIYGYTF.

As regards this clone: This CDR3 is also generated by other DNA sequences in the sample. The CDR3, as DNA: TGTGCCAGCAGTTCTGGACAGGTGAACACTGAAGCTTTCTTT. It is translated as CASSSGQVNTEAFF. The chain recombines TRBV28 with TRBJ1-1; 7 nucleotides align to TRBD1. The CDR3 extends over 14 amino acids. Looked up from germline, CDR1 is MDHEN and CDR2 is SYDVKM. J was trimmed by 0 bases and V by 4 bases; bases with no gene match: 2.

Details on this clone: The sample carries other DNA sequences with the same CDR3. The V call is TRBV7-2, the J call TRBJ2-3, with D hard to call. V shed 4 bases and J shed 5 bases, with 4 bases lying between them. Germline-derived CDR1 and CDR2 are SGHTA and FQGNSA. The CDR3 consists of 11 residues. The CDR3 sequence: CASSSLDTQYF. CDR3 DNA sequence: TGTGCCAGCAGCTCCTTAGATACGCAGTATTTT.

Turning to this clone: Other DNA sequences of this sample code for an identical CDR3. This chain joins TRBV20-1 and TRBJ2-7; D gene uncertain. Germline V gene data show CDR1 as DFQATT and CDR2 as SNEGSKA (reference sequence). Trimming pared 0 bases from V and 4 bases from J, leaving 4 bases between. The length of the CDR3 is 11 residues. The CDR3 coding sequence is TGCAGTGCTAGAGACAATTACGAGCAGTACTTC. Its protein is CSARDNYEQYF.

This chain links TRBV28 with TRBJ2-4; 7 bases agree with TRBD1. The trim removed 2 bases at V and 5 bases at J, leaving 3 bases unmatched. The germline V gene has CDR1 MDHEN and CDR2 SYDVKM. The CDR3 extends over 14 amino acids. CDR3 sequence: CASSLHRGENIQYF. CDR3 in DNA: TGTGCCAGCAGTTTACACAGGGGCGAAAACATTCAGTACTTC.

This CDR3 reads CASSEIRGSYNEQFF. The CDR3 DNA reads TGTGCCAGCAGTGAGATTCGGGGTTCCTACAATGAGCAGTTCTTC. The genes are TRBV2 and TRBJ2-1; perhaps TRBD2 as D (5 bases). From germline, CDR1 is SNHLY and CDR2 FYNNEI. CDR3 length equals 15 residues. V lost 3 bases and J lost 1, with 10 bases in between.